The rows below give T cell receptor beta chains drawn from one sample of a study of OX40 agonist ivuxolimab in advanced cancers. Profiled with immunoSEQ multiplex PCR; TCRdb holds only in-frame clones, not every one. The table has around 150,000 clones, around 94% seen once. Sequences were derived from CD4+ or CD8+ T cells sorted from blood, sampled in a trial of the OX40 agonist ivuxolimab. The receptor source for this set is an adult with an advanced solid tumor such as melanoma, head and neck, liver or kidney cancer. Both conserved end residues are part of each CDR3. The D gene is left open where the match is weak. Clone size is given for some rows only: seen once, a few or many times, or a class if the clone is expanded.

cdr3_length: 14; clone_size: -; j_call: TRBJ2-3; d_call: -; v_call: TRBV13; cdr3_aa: CASSYGHSTDTQYF; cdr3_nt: TGTGCCAGCAGCTACGGTCATAGCACAGATACGCAGTATTTT
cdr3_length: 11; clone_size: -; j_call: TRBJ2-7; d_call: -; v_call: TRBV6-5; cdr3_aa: CATQTGNEQYF; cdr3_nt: TGTGCCACACAGACAGGTAACGAGCAGTACTTC
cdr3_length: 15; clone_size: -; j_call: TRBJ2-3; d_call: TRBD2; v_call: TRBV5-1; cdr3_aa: CASRSSGTGADTQYF; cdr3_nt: TGCGCCAGCAGGTCTAGCGGGACGGGAGCAGATACGCAGTATTTT
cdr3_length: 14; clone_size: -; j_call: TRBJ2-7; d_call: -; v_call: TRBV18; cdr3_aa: CASSPLRGAYEQYF; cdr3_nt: TGTGCCAGCTCACCACTCAGGGGGGCCTACGAGCAGTACTTC
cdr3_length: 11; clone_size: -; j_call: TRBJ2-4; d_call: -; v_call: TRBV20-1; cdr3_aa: CSSGVQNIQYF; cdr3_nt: TGCAGTTCCGGGGTCCAAAACATTCAGTACTTC
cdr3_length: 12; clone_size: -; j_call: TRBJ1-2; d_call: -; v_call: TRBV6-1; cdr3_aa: CASSEAGFSNTF; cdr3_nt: TGTGCCAGCAGTGAAGCAGGGTTCTCAAACACCTTC
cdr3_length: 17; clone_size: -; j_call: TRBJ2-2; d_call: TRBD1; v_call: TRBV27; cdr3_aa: CASSLLGQDWFTGELFF; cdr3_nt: TGTGCCAGCAGTTTATTGGGACAGGACTGGTTTACCGGGGAGCTGTTTTTT
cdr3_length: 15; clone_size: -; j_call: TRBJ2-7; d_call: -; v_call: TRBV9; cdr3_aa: CASSVAGQDVGEQYF; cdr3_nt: TGTGCCAGCAGCGTAGCGGGCCAGGACGTAGGCGAGCAGTACTTC
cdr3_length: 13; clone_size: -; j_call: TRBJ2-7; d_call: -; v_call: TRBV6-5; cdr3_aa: CASRRDSLYEQYF; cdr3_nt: TGTGCCAGCAGGCGGGACAGTTTATACGAGCAGTACTTC
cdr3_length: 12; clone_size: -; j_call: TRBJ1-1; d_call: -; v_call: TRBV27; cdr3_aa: CASSLLGYEAFF; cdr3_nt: TGTGCCAGCAGTTTACTGGGCTATGAAGCTTTCTTT
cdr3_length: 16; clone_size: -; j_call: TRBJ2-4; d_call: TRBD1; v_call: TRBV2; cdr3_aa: CASSEGGDRVKNIQYF; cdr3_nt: TGTGCCAGCAGTGAGGGAGGGGACAGGGTAAAAAACATTCAGTACTTC
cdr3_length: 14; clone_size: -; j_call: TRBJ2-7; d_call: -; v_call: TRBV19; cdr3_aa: CASSMPGETYEQYF; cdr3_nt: TGTGCCAGTAGTATGCCCGGAGAGACCTACGAGCAGTACTTC
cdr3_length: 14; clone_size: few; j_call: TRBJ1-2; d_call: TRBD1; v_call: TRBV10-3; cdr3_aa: CAISRDRTNYGYTF; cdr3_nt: TGTGCCATCAGTCGGGACAGGACCAACTATGGCTACACCTTC
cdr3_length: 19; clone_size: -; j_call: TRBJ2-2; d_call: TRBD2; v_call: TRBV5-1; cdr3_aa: CASSLAVLAGGPNTGELFF; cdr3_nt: TGCGCCAGCAGCTTGGCCGTCCTAGCGGGGGGTCCGAACACCGGGGAGCTGTTTTTT
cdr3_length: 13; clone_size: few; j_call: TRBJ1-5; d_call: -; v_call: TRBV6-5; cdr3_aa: CASSGYGEGPQHF; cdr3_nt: TGTGCCAGCAGTGGGTACGGGGAGGGGCCCCAGCATTTT
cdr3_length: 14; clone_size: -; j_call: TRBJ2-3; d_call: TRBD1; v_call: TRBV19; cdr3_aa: CASRTTGAADTQYF; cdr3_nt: TGTGCCAGTAGGACGACAGGGGCGGCAGATACGCAGTATTTT
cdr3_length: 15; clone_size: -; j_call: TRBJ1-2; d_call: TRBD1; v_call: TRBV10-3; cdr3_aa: CAISEGGQLNYGYTF; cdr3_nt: TGTGCCATCAGTGAGGGGGGACAGCTTAACTATGGCTACACCTTC
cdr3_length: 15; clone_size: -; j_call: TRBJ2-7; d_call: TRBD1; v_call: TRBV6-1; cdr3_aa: CASSEYHGTVYEQYF; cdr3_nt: TGTGCCAGCAGTGAATACCATGGGACAGTCTACGAGCAGTACTTC
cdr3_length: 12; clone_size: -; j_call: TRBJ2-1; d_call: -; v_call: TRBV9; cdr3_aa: CASSPSLTGQFF; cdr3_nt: TGTGCCAGCAGCCCTTCTCTTACCGGGCAGTTCTTC
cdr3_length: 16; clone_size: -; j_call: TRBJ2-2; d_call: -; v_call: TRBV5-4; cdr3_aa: CASMAGTSKNTGELFF; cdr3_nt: TGTGCCAGCATGGCCGGGACCAGTAAAAACACCGGGGAGCTGTTTTTT
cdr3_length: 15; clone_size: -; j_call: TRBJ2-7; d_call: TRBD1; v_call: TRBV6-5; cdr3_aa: CASSLGGQGFYEQYF; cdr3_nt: TGTGCCAGCAGTCTCGGGGGACAGGGCTTCTACGAGCAGTACTTC
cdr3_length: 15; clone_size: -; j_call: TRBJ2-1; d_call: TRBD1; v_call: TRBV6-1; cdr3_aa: CASRGDRAGYNEQFF; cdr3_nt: TGTGCCAGCAGGGGGGACAGGGCGGGATACAATGAGCAGTTCTTC
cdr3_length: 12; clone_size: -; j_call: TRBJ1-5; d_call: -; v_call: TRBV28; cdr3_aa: CASSFHGQPQHF; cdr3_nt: TGTGCCAGCAGTTTTCACGGTCAGCCCCAGCATTTT
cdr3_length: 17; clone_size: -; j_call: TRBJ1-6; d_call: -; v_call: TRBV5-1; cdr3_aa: CASSLVTGSSYNSPLHF; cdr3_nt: TGCGCCAGCAGCTTGGTAACAGGGAGCTCCTATAATTCACCCCTCCACTTT
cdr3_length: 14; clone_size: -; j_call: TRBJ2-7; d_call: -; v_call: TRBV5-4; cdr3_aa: CASSRDFSSYEQYF; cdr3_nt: TGTGCCAGCAGTCGGGACTTCAGCTCCTACGAGCAGTACTTC
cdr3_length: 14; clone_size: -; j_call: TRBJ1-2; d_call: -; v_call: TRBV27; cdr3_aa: CASGKALANYGYTF; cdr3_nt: TGTGCCAGTGGAAAAGCGTTAGCTAACTATGGCTACACCTTC
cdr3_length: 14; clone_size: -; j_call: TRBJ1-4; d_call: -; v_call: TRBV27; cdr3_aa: CASSLSILNEKLFF; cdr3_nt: TGTGCCAGCAGTTTATCGATCCTTAATGAAAAACTGTTTTTT
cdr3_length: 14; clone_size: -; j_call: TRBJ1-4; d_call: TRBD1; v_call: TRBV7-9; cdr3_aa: CASSSGQGGEKLFF; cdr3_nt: TGTGCCAGCAGCTCGGGACAGGGAGGTGAAAAACTGTTTTTT
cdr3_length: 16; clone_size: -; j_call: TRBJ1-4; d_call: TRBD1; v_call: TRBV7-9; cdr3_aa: CASSTGATGGREKLFF; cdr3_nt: TGTGCCAGCAGCACAGGGGCCACAGGGGGAAGAGAAAAACTGTTTTTT
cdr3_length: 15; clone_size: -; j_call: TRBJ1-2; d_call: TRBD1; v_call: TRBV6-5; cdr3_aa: CASSRTGQANYGYTF; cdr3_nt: TGTGCCAGCAGCCGGACAGGGCAAGCTAACTATGGCTACACCTTC
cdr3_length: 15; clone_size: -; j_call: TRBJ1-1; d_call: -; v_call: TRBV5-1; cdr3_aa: CASSHGRQRYTEAFF; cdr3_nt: TGCGCCAGCAGCCACGGAAGACAGCGTTACACTGAAGCTTTCTTT
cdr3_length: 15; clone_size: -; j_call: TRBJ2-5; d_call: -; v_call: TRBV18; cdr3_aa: CASSPPGLSQETQYF; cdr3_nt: TGTGCCAGCTCACCTCCGGGCCTATCCCAAGAGACCCAGTACTTC
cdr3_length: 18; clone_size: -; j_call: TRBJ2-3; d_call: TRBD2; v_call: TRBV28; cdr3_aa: CASSLLTSVVTSTDTQYF; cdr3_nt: TGTGCCAGCAGTTTACTTACTAGCGTAGTAACTAGCACAGATACGCAGTATTTT
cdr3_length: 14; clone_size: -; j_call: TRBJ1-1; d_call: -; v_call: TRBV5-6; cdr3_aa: CASSRADTNTEAFF; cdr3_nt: TGTGCCAGCAGTCGTGCTGACACGAACACTGAAGCTTTCTTT
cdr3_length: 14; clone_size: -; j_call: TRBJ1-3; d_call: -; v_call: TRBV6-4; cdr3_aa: CASSPDGGIGAIYF; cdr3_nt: TGTGCCAGCAGCCCGGACGGTGGTATTGGGGCCATATATTTT
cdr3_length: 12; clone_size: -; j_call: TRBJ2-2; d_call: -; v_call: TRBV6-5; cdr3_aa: CASSAGTGELFF; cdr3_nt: TGTGCCAGCAGTGCCGGCACCGGGGAGCTGTTTTTT
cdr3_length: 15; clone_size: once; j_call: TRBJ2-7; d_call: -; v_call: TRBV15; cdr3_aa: CATSRDRAWTRSALF; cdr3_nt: TGTGCCACCAGCAGAGACCGCGCCTGGACACGGTCGGCTTTATTC
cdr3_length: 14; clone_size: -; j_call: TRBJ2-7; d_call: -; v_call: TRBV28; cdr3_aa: CASSSQPTAHEQYF; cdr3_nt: TGTGCCAGCAGTTCACAACCTACCGCACACGAGCAGTACTTC
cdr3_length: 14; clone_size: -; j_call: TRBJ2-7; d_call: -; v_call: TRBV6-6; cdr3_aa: CASSFGTGFWEQYF; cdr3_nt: TGTGCCAGCAGTTTCGGGACCGGGTTTTGGGAGCAGTACTTC
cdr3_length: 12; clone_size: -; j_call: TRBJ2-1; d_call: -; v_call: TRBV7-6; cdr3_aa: CASSLGMDEQFF; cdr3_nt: TGTGCCAGCAGCCTGGGTATGGATGAGCAGTTCTTC
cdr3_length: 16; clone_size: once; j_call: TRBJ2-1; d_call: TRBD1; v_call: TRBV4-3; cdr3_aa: CASSQRWTGYDNEQFF; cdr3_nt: TGCGCCAGCAGCCAACGATGGACAGGGTATGACAATGAGCAGTTCTTC
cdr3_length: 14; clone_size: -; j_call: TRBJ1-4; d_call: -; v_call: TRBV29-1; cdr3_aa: CSVEDFRVREKLFF; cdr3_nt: TGCAGCGTTGAAGATTTCAGGGTAAGGGAAAAACTGTTTTTT
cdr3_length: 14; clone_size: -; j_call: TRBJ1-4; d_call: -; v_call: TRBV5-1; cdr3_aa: CASSLRPENEKLFF; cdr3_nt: TGCGCCAGCAGCTTGAGACCGGAGAATGAAAAACTGTTTTTT
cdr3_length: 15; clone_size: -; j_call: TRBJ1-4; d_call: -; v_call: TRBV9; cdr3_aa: CASSEGPITNEKLFF; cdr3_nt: TGTGCCAGCAGCGAGGGGCCGATAACTAATGAAAAACTGTTTTTT
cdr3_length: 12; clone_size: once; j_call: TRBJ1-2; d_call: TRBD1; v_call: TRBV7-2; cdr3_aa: CASSRDRDGYTF; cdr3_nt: TGTGCCAGCAGTAGGGACAGGGATGGCTACACCTTC
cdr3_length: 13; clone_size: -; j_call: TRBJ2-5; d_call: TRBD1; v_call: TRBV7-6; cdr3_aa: CASSIDRVETQYF; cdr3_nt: TGTGCCAGCAGCATCGACAGGGTAGAGACCCAGTACTTC
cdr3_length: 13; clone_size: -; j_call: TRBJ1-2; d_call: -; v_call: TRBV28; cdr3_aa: CASSFSQDDGYTF; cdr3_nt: TGTGCCAGCAGTTTTTCTCAGGACGATGGCTACACCTTC
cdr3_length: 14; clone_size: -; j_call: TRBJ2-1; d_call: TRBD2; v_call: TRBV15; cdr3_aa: CATSRASGNNEQFF; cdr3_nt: TGTGCCACCAGCAGAGCTAGCGGGAACAATGAGCAGTTCTTC
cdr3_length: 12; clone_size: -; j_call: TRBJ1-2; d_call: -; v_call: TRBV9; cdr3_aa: CASSVGLGGYTF; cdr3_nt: TGTGCCAGCAGCGTAGGACTGGGGGGCTACACCTTC
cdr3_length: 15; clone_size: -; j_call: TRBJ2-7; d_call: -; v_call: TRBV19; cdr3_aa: CASSHSAALPYEQYF; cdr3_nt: TGTGCCAGTAGTCACTCAGCAGCGCTTCCCTACGAGCAGTACTTC
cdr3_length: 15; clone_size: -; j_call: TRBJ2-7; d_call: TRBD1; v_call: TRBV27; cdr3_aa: CASSQFSDRVHEQYF; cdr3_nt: TGTGCCAGCAGTCAATTCTCGGACAGGGTCCACGAGCAGTACTTC
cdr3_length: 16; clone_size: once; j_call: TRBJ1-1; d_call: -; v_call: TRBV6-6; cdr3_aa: CASSYPDSSPNTEAFF; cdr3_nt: TGTGCCAGCAGTTACCCGGACAGCTCTCCGAACACTGAAGCTTTCTTT
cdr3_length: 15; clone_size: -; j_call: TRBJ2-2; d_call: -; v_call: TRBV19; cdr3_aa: CASSSPPLGSGELFF; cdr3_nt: TGTGCCAGTAGTTCCCCGCCCCTAGGCAGCGGGGAGCTGTTTTTT
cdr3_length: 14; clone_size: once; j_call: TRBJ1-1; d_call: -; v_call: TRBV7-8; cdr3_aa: CASSLADQGGKAFF; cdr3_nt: TGTGCCAGCAGCTTAGCTGATCAGGGTGGGAAAGCTTTCTTT
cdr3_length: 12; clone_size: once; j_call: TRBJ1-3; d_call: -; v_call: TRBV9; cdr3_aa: CASSVSGNTIYF; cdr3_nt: TGTGCCAGCAGCGTATCTGGAAACACCATATATTTT
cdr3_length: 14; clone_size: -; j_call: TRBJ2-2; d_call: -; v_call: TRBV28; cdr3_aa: CASSSGTNTGELFF; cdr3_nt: TGTGCCAGCAGTTCGGGGACCAACACCGGGGAGCTGTTTTTT
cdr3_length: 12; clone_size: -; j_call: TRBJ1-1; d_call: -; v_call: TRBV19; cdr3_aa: CASSPRGAEAFF; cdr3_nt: TGTGCCAGTAGTCCTCGGGGGGCTGAAGCTTTCTTT
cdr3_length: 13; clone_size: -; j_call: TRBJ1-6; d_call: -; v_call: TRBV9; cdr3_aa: CASSVGYNSPLHF; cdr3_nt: TGTGCCAGCAGCGTAGGATATAATTCACCCCTCCACTTT
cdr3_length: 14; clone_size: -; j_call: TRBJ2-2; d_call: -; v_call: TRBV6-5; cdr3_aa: CASRGQGGTGELFF; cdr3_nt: TGTGCCAGCAGGGGGCAGGGAGGAACCGGGGAGCTGTTTTTT
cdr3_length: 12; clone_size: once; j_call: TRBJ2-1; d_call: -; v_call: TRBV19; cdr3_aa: CASSMEYNEQFF; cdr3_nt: TGTGCCAGTAGTATGGAATACAATGAGCAGTTCTTC